The T cell receptor beta chain described here comes from a study of blood T cell repertoires in COVID-19. Across the study: Acute and convalescent COVID-19 samples came from the United States, Italy and Spain. PBMCs, B-cell-depleted T cells, or T cells were the source of the cDNA or gDNA that made up the material.

Original data processing: Amplification with reference gene primers provided the estimates of nucleated cell counts. Profiling relied on immunoSEQ multiplex PCR, and the TCRdb table lists in-frame clones only, not all of them. Clone size and the V and J calls come from that table; the DNA yielded D and trimming. The sample includes 180,000 or so clones, around 86% of them seen just once. This clone was detected ten times or more. Trimming left V 5 bases short and J 4 bases short, with 8 bases between. CDR1 and CDR2 from the germline V gene are LNHDA and SQIVND (reference sequence). CDR3 length: 13 amino acids.

This chain uses TRBV19 with TRBJ2-2; D perhaps matches TRBD1 (5 bases). The receptor was isolated from a man younger than 35 with acute or convalescent COVID-19. The sequenced sample consisted of peripheral blood. CDR3 coding DNA: TGTGCCAGTAGTTTCCAGGGCACCGGGGAGCTGTTTTTT. Translated: CASSFQGTGELFF. The full variable domain, its missing parts supplied by reference TRBV19 and TRBJ2-2, is DGGITQSPKYLFRKEGQNVTLSCEQNLNHDAMYWYRQDPGQGLRLIYYSQIVNDFQKGDIAEGYSVSREKKESFPLTVTSAQKNPTAFYLCASSFQGTGELFFGEGSRLTVL.